This passage covers 17 T cell receptor beta chains from one sample sequenced in a study of blood T cell repertoires in COVID-19. Clones were sequenced by immunoSEQ multiplex PCR, and TCRdb holds only the in-frame ones, with some missing. The repertoire includes approximately 100,000 clones, 65% to 80% of them detected once, and less than 25% sits in the top ten. Source material: peripheral blood. The source is a man between 65 and 85 years old with active or convalescent COVID-19.

The V call is TRBV4-1, the J call TRBJ1-1; no definite D call. This CDR3 contains 13 residues. Germline V gene data show CDR1 as MGHRA and CDR2 as YSYEKL. The germline V and J ends were trimmed by 5 bases and 5 bases, with 12 bases remaining between them. In DNA, the CDR3 is TGCGCCAGCAGCTACCAGGAATATACTGAAGCTTTCTTT. It yields the protein CASSYQEYTEAFF.

The genes are TRBV6-5 and TRBJ1-4; 7 nucleotides line up with TRBD1. The CDR3 consists of 14 residues. The germline gives CDR1 MNHEY, CDR2 SVGAGI. Trimming cost V 6 bases and J 4 bases; bases outside gene matches: 5. In DNA form, the CDR3 reads TGTGCCAGCAGCCTGACAGGGTTTAATGAAAAACTGTTTTTT. Encoded protein: CASSLTGFNEKLFF.

V and J are TRBV30 and TRBJ2-1; 7 bases line up with TRBD2. CDR3 size: 17 residues. From germline, CDR1 is GTSNPN and CDR2 SVGIG (reference sequence). The trim removed 0 bases at V and 1 base at J, leaving 9 bases unmatched. The CDR3 region is CAWSVLRGSLSYNEQFF. CDR3 sequence (DNA): TGTGCCTGGAGTGTACTGCGCGGGAGCTTGTCCTACAATGAGCAGTTCTTC. The full variable domain, completed using reference TRBV30 and TRBJ2-1, is SQTIHQWPATLVQPVGSPLSLECTVEGTSNPNLYWYRQAAGRGLQLLFYSVGIGQISSEVPQNLSASRPQDRQFILSSKKLLLSDSGFYLCAWSVLRGSLSYNEQFFGPGTRLTVL.

The genes are TRBV29-1 and TRBJ2-7; 10 bases agree with TRBD2. This CDR3 has 13 residues. The germline V gene encodes CDR1 SQVTM and CDR2 ANQGSEA. Trimming at V came to 5 bases and at J to 2 bases, leaving 3 bases not matched to a gene. This chain's CDR3 is CSVRTSGAYEQYF. Here the CDR3 DNA reads TGCAGCGTTCGCACTAGCGGGGCCTACGAGCAGTACTTC.

This chain links TRBV5-1 with TRBJ2-7, with 9 bases aligning to TRBD2. V was pared by 1 base and J by 5 bases, with 10 bases of the junction left unmatched. The CDR3 is made up of 16 amino acids. Germline V CDR1 and CDR2: SGHRS, YFSETQ. The CDR3 nucleotides are TGCGCCAGCAGCTTGCGGTCTAGCGGGGCCTATGACGAGCAGTACTTC. Residues: CASSLRSSGAYDEQYF.

The CDR3 region is CASSRGWRQETQYF. The CDR3 nucleotides read TGTGCCAGCAGTCGGGGGTGGAGGCAAGAGACCCAGTACTTC. V is TRBV28 and J is TRBJ2-5; D may be TRBD2 (6 bases). This CDR3 region has 14 residues. Trimming took 5 bases from V and 2 from J, leaving 12 bases between them. The germline V gene has CDR1 MDHEN and CDR2 SYDVKM. Drawing the rest from reference TRBV28 and TRBJ2-5, the complete variable domain is DVKVTQSSRYLVKRTGEKVFLECVQDMDHENMFWYRQDPGLGLRLIYFSYDVKMKEKGDIPEGYSVSREKKERFSLILESASTNQTSMYLCASSRGWRQETQYFGPGTRLLVL.

The CDR3 coding sequence is TGCAGTGCTAGTCCCAGCGGGAGCGCGTCCTACAATGAGCAGTTCTTC. Amino acids: CSASPSGSASYNEQFF. The chain has TRBV20-1 and TRBJ2-1; TRBD2 matches at 8 bases. Unmatched junction bases numbered 8, after V lost 3 bases and J lost 1 base. The germline gives CDR1 DFQATT, CDR2 SNEGSKA (reference sequence). The CDR3 spans 16 residues.

This chain connects TRBV6-1 to TRBJ1-5; TRBD1 is a possible D gene (6 bases). Germline V lookup: CDR1 MNHNS, CDR2 SASEGT. V lost 1 base and J lost 3, with 10 bases in between. There are 15 residues in the CDR3. CDR3 DNA sequence: TGTGCCAGCAGTGAAGGGGGGCGTGTCAATCAGCCCCAGCATTTT. The encoded protein is CASSEGGRVNQPQHF.

The chain couples TRBV6-6 to TRBJ2-7, with 7 bases that match TRBD1. The CDR3 runs to 16 residues. The germline V gene has CDR1 MNHNY and CDR2 SVGAGI (reference sequence). J gave up 0 bases and V 0 bases, and 5 bases lay outside the gene matches. CDR3 sequence reads: CASSYSTGSSSYEQYF. The CDR3, as DNA: TGTGCCAGCAGTTACTCGACAGGGTCAAGCTCCTACGAGCAGTACTTC.

The chain joins TRBV4-2 to TRBJ2-2; D is undetermined. The germline CDR1 and CDR2 sequences are LGHNA and YNFKEQ. The CDR3 length is 18 residues. V gave up 5 bases and J gave up 6 bases, with 25 bases separating them. CDR3 coding DNA: TGTGCCAGCAGCTTTCGAGCCGGCTCGGGTTCGGTGGCCGGGGAGCTGTTTTTT. Translated: CASSFRAGSGSVAGELFF.

J is TRBJ2-7 and V is TRBV27; 7 positions match TRBD2. J gave up 5 bases and V 8 bases, and 3 bases lay outside the gene matches. This CDR3 has 11 residues. From germline, CDR1 is MNHEY and CDR2 SMNVEV (reference sequence). CDR3 nucleotide sequence: TGTGCCAGCGCACGGGGGGACGAGCAGTACTTC. This sequence encodes CASARGDEQYF.

The chain joins TRBV5-1 to TRBJ1-2; D may be TRBD1 (6 bases). The CDR3 sequence is 14 residues long. The V and J ends lost 4 bases and 3 bases respectively, with 13 bases between them. Germline lookup yields CDR1 SGHRS and CDR2 YFSETQ. CDR3 nucleotides: TGCGCCAGCAGCCTACCCAGGGGAGACTATGGCTACACCTTC. The encoded protein is CASSLPRGDYGYTF.

The rearrangement joins TRBV10-3 to TRBJ1-3; no clear D. This CDR3 has 12 amino acids. Per germline, CDR1 ENHRY and CDR2 SYGVKD. The V end was cut by 7 bases, the J end by 4 bases, with 8 bases between. This CDR3 is CAIMSGGNTIYF. CDR3 DNA sequence: TGTGCCATCATGAGCGGAGGAAACACCATATATTTT.

The chain is built from TRBV2 and TRBJ1-5; no clear D gene. V was clipped by 0 bases and J by 9 bases, with 12 bases between them. Germline V gene data show CDR1 as SNHLY and CDR2 as FYNNEI. CDR3 size: 14 residues. The CDR3 DNA reads TGTGCCAGCAGTGAAGCGCTGGTTGGAGGGCCCCAGCATTTT. Its translation is CASSEALVGGPQHF.

The chain uses TRBV6-5 and TRBJ1-1; perhaps TRBD1 as D (6 bases). This CDR3 is 13 amino acids long. V was pared by 6 bases and J by 4 bases, with 12 bases between. Germline V gene data show CDR1 as MNHEY and CDR2 as SVGAGI. The CDR3, as DNA: TGTGCCAGCAGCCAGGGGATTGTCACTGAAGCTTTCTTT. This codes for CASSQGIVTEAFF.

J is TRBJ2-1 and V is TRBV30; possibly TRBD1 for D (5 bases). With 1 base removed from V and 8 bases from J, the gap between germline ends came to 6 bases. Germline CDR1 GTSNPN, CDR2 SVGIG (reference sequence). CDR3 size: 11 residues. CDR3 in DNA: TGTGCCTGGAGTGAAGGGGATGAGCAGTTCTTC. Translated: CAWSEGDEQFF.

The CDR3 DNA reads TGCAGTGCAACGACAGGGCGCGACACCTTC. Residues: CSATTGRDTF. This chain joins TRBV20-1 and TRBJ1-2; TRBD1 aligns across 7 bases. Looked up from germline, CDR1 is DFQATT and CDR2 is SNEGSKA (reference sequence). The CDR3 is made up of 10 amino acids. The V and J ends lost 6 bases and 12 bases, in that order; junction bases with no gene match: 7.